This entry is about one TCR beta chain. TCRB transcripts that were expressed got sequenced, as all of the isolated RNA had been reverse transcribed. TCRdb keeps only in-frame clones here, not all; method: immunoSEQ multiplex PCR. The table has 300,000 to 450,000 clones, around a fifth seen once; the top ten hold about 0.044%. This entry belongs to a study of beta chain features in type 1 diabetes. Trimming shortened V by 0 bases and J by 6 bases, and 19 bases separated the two germline ends. This CDR3 is built from 17 residues. Germline V CDR1 and CDR2: MGHRA, YSYEKL. The clonotype comes from a woman aged 18-30 years in good health. Sequencing was performed on naive CD4+ T cells from blood. The chain has TRBV4-1 and TRBJ2-3; D may be TRBD2 (6 bases). DNA of the CDR3: TGCGCCAGCAGCCAAGACCAAAGTCCCGGGACTTCGGATACGCAGTATTTT. The encoded protein is CASSQDQSPGTSDTQYF.